The 5 T cell receptor beta chains given below trace back to one sample, sequenced in a study of blood T cell repertoires in COVID-19. Libraries were prepared by immunoSEQ multiplex PCR; TCRdb keeps only in-frame clonotypes and omits some of them. The sample shows approximately 250,000 clones, around 88% of them seen only once. Sample: peripheral blood. These receptors originate from an older woman with COVID-19, enrolled during active disease.

The CDR3, as DNA: TGCGCCAGCAGCCATTACGTGAGCTCCTATAATTCACCCCTCCACTTT. Its protein is CASSHYVSSYNSPLHF. The chain couples TRBV4-1 to TRBJ1-6; no reliable D call. The V end was cut by 3 bases, the J end by 0 bases, with 9 bases between. Germline CDR1 reads MGHRA; CDR2 reads YSYEKL. This CDR3 comprises 16 residues.

The chain joins TRBV27 to TRBJ2-3; 13 nucleotides align to TRBD2. Germline V lookup: CDR1 MNHEY, CDR2 SMNVEV (reference sequence). Unmatched junction bases numbered 7, after V lost 4 bases and J lost 3 bases. The CDR3 contains 17 residues. The CDR3 sequence is CASSSREGLAGTDTQYF. The CDR3 DNA follows: TGTGCCAGCAGTTCACGGGAGGGACTAGCGGGGACAGATACGCAGTATTTT.

The genes are TRBV5-1 and TRBJ2-7, with D possibly matching TRBD2 (6 bases). Trimming took off 0 bases at V and 7 bases at J, with 17 bases between the two ends. CDR3 length equals 15 residues. Germline assignment: CDR1 SGHRS and CDR2 YFSETQ. The CDR3 nucleotides are TGCGCCAGCAGCTTGGGGGAGCAGAGAGGAGGGGAGCAGTACTTC. It yields the protein CASSLGEQRGGEQYF.

J is TRBJ2-7 and V is TRBV2; D ambiguous. Germline values: CDR1 SNHLY, CDR2 FYNNEI. Trimming took 6 bases from V and 6 from J, leaving 9 bases between them. The length of the CDR3 is 11 residues. The CDR3: CASSSPGEQYF. In DNA form, the CDR3 reads TGTGCCAGCAGCTCCCCGGGCGAGCAGTACTTC.

The J gene is TRBJ1-1, the V gene TRBV5-1; D unclear. Deletions cut 1 base from V and 0 bases from J, with 13 bases between. The CDR3 runs 16 residues. The V gene's germline CDR1 is SGHRS and CDR2 YFSETQ. The DNA for the CDR3 is TGCGCCAGCAGCTTGAGGCGGGCAGGAATGAACACTGAAGCTTTCTTT. Translation gives CASSLRRAGMNTEAFF. The complete variable domain, with remaining parts taken from reference TRBV5-1 and TRBJ1-1, reads KAGVTQTPRYLIKTRGQQVTLSCSPISGHRSVSWYQQTPGQGLQFLFEYFSETQRNKGNFPGRFSGRQFSNSRSEMNVSTLELGDSALYLCASSLRRAGMNTEAFFGQGTRLTVV.